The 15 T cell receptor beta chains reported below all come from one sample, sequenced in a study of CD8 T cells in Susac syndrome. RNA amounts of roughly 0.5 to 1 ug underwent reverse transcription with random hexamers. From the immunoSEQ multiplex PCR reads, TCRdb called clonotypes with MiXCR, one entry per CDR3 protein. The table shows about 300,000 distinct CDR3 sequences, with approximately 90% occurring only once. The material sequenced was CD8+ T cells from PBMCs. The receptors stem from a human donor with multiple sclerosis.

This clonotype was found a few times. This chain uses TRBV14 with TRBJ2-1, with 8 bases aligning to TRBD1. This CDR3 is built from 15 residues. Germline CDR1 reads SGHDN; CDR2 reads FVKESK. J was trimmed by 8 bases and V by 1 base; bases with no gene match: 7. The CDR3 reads CASSQVGQAKDEQFF. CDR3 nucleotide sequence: TGTGCCAGCAGCCAAGTGGGACAGGCTAAAGATGAGCAGTTCTTC.

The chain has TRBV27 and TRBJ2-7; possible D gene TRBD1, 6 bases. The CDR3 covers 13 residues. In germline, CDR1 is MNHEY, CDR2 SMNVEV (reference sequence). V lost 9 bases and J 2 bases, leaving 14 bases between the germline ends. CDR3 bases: TGTGCCAGTAGTCCCACAGGGCCCTACGAGCAGTACTTC. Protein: CASSPTGPYEQYF.

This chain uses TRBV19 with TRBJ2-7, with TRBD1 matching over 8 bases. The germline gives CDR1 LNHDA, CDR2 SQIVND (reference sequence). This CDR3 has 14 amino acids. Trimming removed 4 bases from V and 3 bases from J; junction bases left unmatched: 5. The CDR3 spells CASSTGGGGYEQYF. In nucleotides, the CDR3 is TGTGCCAGTAGTACAGGGGGCGGTGGCTACGAGCAGTACTTC.

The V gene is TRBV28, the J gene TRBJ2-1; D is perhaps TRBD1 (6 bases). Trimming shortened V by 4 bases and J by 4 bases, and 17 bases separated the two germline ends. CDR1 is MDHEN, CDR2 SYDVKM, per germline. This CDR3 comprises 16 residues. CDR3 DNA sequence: TGTGCCAGCAGTTCGCAGGACAGTTACAAATACAATGAGCAGTTCTTC. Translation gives CASSSQDSYKYNEQFF. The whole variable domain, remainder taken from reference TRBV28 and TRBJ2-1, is DVKVTQSSRYLVKRTGEKVFLECVQDMDHENMFWYRQDPGLGLRLIYFSYDVKMKEKGDIPEGYSVSREKKERFSLILESASTNQTSMYLCASSSQDSYKYNEQFFGPGTRLTVL.

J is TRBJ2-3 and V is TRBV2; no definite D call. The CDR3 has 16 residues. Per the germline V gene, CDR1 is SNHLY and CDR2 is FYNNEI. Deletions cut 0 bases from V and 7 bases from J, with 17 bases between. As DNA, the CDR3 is TGTGCCAGCAGTGAAGCGCCCACAGCCCCCCCCCATACGCAGTATTTT. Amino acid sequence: CASSEAPTAPPHTQYF.

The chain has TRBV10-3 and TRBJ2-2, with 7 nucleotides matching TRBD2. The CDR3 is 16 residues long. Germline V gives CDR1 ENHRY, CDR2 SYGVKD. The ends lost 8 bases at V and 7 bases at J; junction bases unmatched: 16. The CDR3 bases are TGTGCCATCTTGCTCAGCGCGGGAGATCGATACGGGGAGCTGTTTTTT. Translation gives CAILLSAGDRYGELFF.

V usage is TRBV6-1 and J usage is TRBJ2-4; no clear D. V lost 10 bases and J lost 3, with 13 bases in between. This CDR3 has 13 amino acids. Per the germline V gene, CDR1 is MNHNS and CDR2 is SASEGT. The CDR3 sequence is CATERDDKNIQYF. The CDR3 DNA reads TGTGCCACCGAAAGAGATGACAAAAACATTCAGTACTTC.

In DNA, the CDR3 is TGTGCCAGCAGTCTAGATGAAGGGACAGGTTATTACGAGCAGTACTTC. Translation gives CASSLDEGTGYYEQYF. The V call is TRBV7-2, the J call TRBJ2-7; TRBD1 matches at 8 bases. Germline CDR1 reads SGHTA; CDR2 reads FQGNSA. Trimming cost V 6 bases and J 4 bases; bases outside gene matches: 14. CDR3 length equals 16 residues.

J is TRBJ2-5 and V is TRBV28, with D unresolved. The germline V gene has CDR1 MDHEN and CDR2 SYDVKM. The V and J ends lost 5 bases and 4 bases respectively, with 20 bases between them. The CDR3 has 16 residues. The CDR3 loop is CASSPRVSLVGETQYF. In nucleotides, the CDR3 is TGTGCCAGCAGTCCTAGGGTTAGTCTGGTTGGAGAGACCCAGTACTTC. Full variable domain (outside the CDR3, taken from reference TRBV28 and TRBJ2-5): DVKVTQSSRYLVKRTGEKVFLECVQDMDHENMFWYRQDPGLGLRLIYFSYDVKMKEKGDIPEGYSVSREKKERFSLILESASTNQTSMYLCASSPRVSLVGETQYFGPGTRLLVL.

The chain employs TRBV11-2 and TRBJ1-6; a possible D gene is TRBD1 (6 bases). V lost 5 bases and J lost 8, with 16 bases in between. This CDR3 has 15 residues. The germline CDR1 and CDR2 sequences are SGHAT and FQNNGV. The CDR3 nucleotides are TGTGCCAGCAGCCTACCAATGGCAGGGGATTCACCCCTCCACTTT. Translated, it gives CASSLPMAGDSPLHF.

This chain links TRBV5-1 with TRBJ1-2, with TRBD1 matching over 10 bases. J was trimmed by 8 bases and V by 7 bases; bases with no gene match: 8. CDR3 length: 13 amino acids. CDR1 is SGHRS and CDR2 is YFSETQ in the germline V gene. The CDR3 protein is CASGLGQGDGYTF. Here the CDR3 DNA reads TGCGCCAGCGGACTCGGACAGGGGGACGGCTACACCTTC.

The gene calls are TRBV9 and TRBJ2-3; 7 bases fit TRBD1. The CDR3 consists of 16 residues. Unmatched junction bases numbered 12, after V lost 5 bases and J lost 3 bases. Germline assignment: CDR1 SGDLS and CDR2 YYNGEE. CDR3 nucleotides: TGTGCCAGCAGTGGAGACAGGGCCTGGAGTACAGATACGCAGTATTTT. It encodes CASSGDRAWSTDTQYF.

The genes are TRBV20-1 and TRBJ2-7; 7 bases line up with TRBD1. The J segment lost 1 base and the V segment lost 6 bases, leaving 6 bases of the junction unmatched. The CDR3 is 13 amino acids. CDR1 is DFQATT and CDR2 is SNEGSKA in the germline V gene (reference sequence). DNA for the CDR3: TGCAGTGCCCCCGAACAGGGGTCCTACGAGCAGTACTTC. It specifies CSAPEQGSYEQYF.

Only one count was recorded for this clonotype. CDR3 sequence reads: CASSQRGLAGTYEQYF. In nucleotides, the CDR3 is TGTGCCAGCAGCCAGCGTGGACTAGCGGGGACCTACGAGCAGTACTTC. V usage is TRBV9 and J usage is TRBJ2-7; TRBD2 matches 12 bases. The CDR3 is 16 residues long. V was clipped by 4 bases and J by 2 bases; unmatched bases: 7. Germline V gives CDR1 SGDLS, CDR2 YYNGEE.

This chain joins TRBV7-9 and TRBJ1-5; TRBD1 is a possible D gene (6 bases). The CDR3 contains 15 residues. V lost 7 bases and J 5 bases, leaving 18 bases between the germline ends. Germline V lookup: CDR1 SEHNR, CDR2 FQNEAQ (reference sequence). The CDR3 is CASKMGGGSDQPQHF. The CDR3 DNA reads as TGTGCCAGCAAAATGGGCGGGGGCTCGGATCAGCCCCAGCATTTT.